The rows below give T cell receptor beta chains drawn from one sample of a study of T cell repertoires in cytomegalovirus infection. Using its own MiXCR run on the reads, TCRdb lists one record per CDR3 protein. The sample includes 290,000 or so distinct CDR3 sequences, approximately 8.9% of them seen just once. The sequencing sample was made of PBMCs. These receptor sequences come from a human donor in good health (CMV status not recorded). Some clones in this sample may be carry-over from other donors' samples. Each CDR3 is given with its conserved first and last residue. Fields, in order: clone size, J gene, V gene, D gene, CDR3 protein, CDR3 DNA. A D gene is named only where the DNA matches it firmly. The listing skips clone size in some rows; elsewhere it reads once, few, many or a size class.

many | TRBJ1-2 | TRBV20-1 | . | CSARAGYGYTF | TGCAGTGCTAGAGCCGGCTATGGCTACACCTTC
few | TRBJ1-6 | TRBV20-1 | . | CSARTGNSPLHF | TGCAGTGCTAGGACCGGTAATTCACCCCTCCACTTT
many | TRBJ2-5 | TRBV29-1 | TRBD1 | CSVPGQGTETQYF | TGCAGCGTTCCCGGACAGGGAACGGAGACCCAGTACTTC
few | TRBJ2-1 | TRBV20-1 | TRBD1 | CSAPGQGTNEQFF | TGCAGTGCCCCGGGACAGGGCACCAATGAGCAGTTCTTC
. | TRBJ2-1 | TRBV15 | . | CATRIGGGDAYSEQFF | TGTGCCACCAGAATAGGGGGTGGGGATGCCTACAGTGAGCAGTTCTTC
many | TRBJ1-2 | TRBV20-1 | . | CSARDLGFFGGYTF | TGCAGTGCTAGAGATCTCGGCTTCTTTGGGGGCTACACCTTC
. | TRBJ2-4 | TRBV12-3/TRBV12-4 | . | CASSLAGEKNIQYF | TGTGCCAGCAGTTTAGCGGGGGAGAAAAACATTCAGTACTTC
few | TRBJ1-4 | TRBV12-3/TRBV12-4 | . | CASSDGPNEKLFF | TGTGCCAGCAGCGATGGGCCTAATGAAAAACTGTTTTTT
. | TRBJ2-3 | TRBV6-6 | TRBD1 | CASSYNRGTDMQYF | TGTGCCAGCAGTTACAACAGGGGGACAGATATGCAGTATTTT
many | TRBJ1-3 | TRBV6-4 | TRBD1 | CASSDSATGVGNTIYF | TGTGCCAGCAGTGACTCAGCGACAGGGGTTGGAAACACCATATATTTT
many | TRBJ2-1 | TRBV29-1 | TRBD1 | CSVELRQGFYNEQFF | TGCAGCGTTGAATTGAGACAGGGCTTTTACAATGAGCAGTTCTTC
many | TRBJ1-6 | TRBV5-6 | . | CASSQNPGVENSPLHF | TGTGCCAGCAGCCAGAACCCAGGGGTTGAAAATTCACCCCTCCACTTT
many | TRBJ2-5 | TRBV12-3/TRBV12-4 | . | CASSLARDRETQYF | TGTGCCAGCAGTTTAGCGCGGGACCGGGAGACCCAGTACTTC
many | TRBJ1-5 | TRBV20-1 | TRBD1 | CSAKDRTSNQPQHF | TGCAGTGCAAAGGACAGGACCAGCAATCAGCCCCAGCATTTT
many | TRBJ1-6 | TRBV12-3/TRBV12-4 | . | CASSFRGSPLHF | TGTGCCAGCAGCTTCCGTGGCAGCCCCCTCCACTTT
. | TRBJ1-1 | TRBV29-1 | . | CSVYHTEAFF | TGCAGCGTTTACCACACTGAAGCTTTCTTT
many | TRBJ1-1 | TRBV29-1 | . | CSVEDVGVNTEAFF | TGCAGCGTTGAAGACGTGGGGGTGAACACTGAAGCTTTCTTT
many | TRBJ2-5 | TRBV7-2 | . | CASTRGAETQYF | TGTGCCAGCACCCGCGGCGCAGAGACCCAGTACTTC
many | TRBJ1-1 | TRBV7-2 | . | CASSLIGVTEAFF | TGTGCCAGCAGCTTAATAGGGGTCACTGAAGCTTTCTTT
many | TRBJ2-7 | TRBV20-1 | . | CSARAGGTVSYEQYF | TGCAGTGCTAGAGCAGGGGGGACCGTCTCCTACGAGCAGTACTTC
many | TRBJ1-5 | TRBV10-3 | . | CAISDSRANQPQHF | TGTGCCATCAGTGATTCCCGGGCCAATCAGCCCCAGCATTTT
many | TRBJ1-2 | TRBV7-9 | . | CASSFDNYGGYTF | TGTGCCAGCAGCTTTGACAACTATGGAGGCTACACCTTC
few | TRBJ2-3 | TRBV6-2/TRBV6-3 | . | CASNQFVGDTQYF | TGTGCCAGCAACCAATTTGTGGGGGATACGCAGTATTTT
many | TRBJ1-5 | TRBV6-1 | TRBD1 | CASSEGQGRQPQHF | TGTGCCAGCAGTGAAGGACAGGGCCGACAGCCCCAGCATTTT
once | TRBJ2-1 | TRBV19 | . | CASSISVGGSYNEQFF | TGTGCCAGTAGTATTTCGGTAGGGGGCTCCTACAATGAGCAGTTCTTC
many | TRBJ2-2 | TRBV7-2 | . | CASSYSSGTGELFF | TGTGCCAGCAGCTACTCCTCGGGGACCGGGGAGCTGTTTTTT
many | TRBJ1-1 | TRBV7-2 | . | CASSSSLEVAFF | TGTGCCAGCAGCTCCAGCCTAGAGGTAGCTTTCTTT
. | TRBJ2-5 | TRBV29-1 | TRBD2 | CSVGGRGETQYF | TGCAGCGTTGGGGGGAGGGGAGAGACCCAGTACTTC
. | TRBJ2-3 | TRBV29-1 | TRBD2 | CSVAGGFTDTQYF | TGCAGCGTTGCCGGGGGGTTCACAGATACGCAGTATTTT
many | TRBJ1-2 | TRBV6-4 | . | CASSEGGKGGYTF | TGTGCCAGCAGTGAAGGAGGGAAAGGCGGCTACACCTTC
many | TRBJ1-2 | TRBV7-2 | . | CASSFTDTLGYTF | TGTGCCAGCAGCTTTACAGATACCCTCGGCTACACCTTC
many | TRBJ1-5 | TRBV7-6 | . | CASSPDPNQPQHF | TGTGCCAGCAGCCCAGATCCCAATCAGCCCCAGCATTTT
few | TRBJ1-5 | TRBV20-1 | . | CSAAEGSGPQHF | TGCAGTGCCGCGGAGGGATCAGGGCCCCAGCATTTT
many | TRBJ2-3 | TRBV5-4 | . | CASSLEGSRDTQYF | TGTGCCAGCAGCTTGGAAGGCTCCAGAGATACGCAGTATTTT
few | TRBJ2-3 | TRBV20-1 | . | CSARLGSTDTQYF | TGCAGTGCTAGATTGGGCAGCACAGATACGCAGTATTTT
many | TRBJ2-2 | TRBV7-8 | TRBD2 | CASSFPPSSGANTGELFF | TGTGCCAGCAGCTTTCCCCCGAGTAGCGGGGCAAACACCGGGGAGCTGTTTTTT
. | TRBJ2-2 | TRBV19 | . | CASSLRDGELFF | TGTGCCAGTAGTCTTAGGGACGGGGAGCTGTTTTTT
many | TRBJ2-7 | TRBV7-9 | . | CASSLNRDEQYF | TGTGCCAGCAGCCTCAACAGGGACGAGCAGTACTTC
many | TRBJ1-5 | TRBV5-1 | TRBD1 | CASSLTPRGGGQPQHF | TGCGCCAGCAGCTTAACCCCCAGGGGGGGTGGTCAGCCCCAGCATTTT
many | TRBJ1-5 | TRBV20-1 | . | CSARDTSNQPQHF | TGCAGTGCTAGGGACACTAGCAATCAGCCCCAGCATTTT
many | TRBJ1-2 | TRBV7-8 | . | CASSLGTDAYGYTF | TGTGCCAGCAGCTTAGGTACAGACGCCTATGGCTACACCTTC
many | TRBJ2-1 | TRBV2 | TRBD1 | CASSATGVSEQFF | TGTGCCAGCAGTGCGACAGGGGTTTCTGAGCAGTTCTTC
many | TRBJ2-7 | TRBV25-1 | . | CASSDFYEQYF | TGTGCCAGCAGTGATTTTTACGAGCAGTACTTC
many | TRBJ1-5 | TRBV19 | TRBD1 | CASSRWTGGQQPQHF | TGTGCCAGTAGCCGATGGACAGGCGGGCAGCAGCCCCAGCATTTT
many | TRBJ2-2 | TRBV28 | TRBD2 | CASINSGGAPNTGELFF | TGTGCCAGCATTAACAGCGGGGGTGCCCCGAACACCGGGGAGCTGTTTTTT